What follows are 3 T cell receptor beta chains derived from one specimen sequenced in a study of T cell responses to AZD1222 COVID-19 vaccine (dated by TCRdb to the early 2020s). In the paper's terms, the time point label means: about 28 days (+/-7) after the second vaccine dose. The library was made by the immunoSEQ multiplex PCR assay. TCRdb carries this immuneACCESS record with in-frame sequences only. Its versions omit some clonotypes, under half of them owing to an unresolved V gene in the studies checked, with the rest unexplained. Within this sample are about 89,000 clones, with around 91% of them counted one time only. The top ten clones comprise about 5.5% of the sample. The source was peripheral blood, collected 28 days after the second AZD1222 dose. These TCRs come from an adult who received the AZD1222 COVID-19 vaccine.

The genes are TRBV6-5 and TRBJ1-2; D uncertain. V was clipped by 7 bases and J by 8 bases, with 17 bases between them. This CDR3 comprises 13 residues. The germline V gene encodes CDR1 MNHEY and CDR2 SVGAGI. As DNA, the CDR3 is TGTGCCAGCAACCATAGGCCCTCGGGAGGCTACACCTTC. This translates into CASNHRPSGGYTF.

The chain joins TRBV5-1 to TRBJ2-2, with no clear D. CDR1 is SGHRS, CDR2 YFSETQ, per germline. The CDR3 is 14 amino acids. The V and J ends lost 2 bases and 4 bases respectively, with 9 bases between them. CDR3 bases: TGCGCCAGCAGCTTTTACAGTGGCACCGGGGAGCTGTTTTTT. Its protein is CASSFYSGTGELFF.

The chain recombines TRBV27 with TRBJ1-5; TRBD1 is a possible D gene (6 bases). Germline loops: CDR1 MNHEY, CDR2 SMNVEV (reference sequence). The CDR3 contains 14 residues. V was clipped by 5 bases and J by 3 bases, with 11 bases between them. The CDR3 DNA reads TGTGCCAGCAGTCCCCGGACAGACAATCAGCCCCAGCATTTT. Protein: CASSPRTDNQPQHF.